These 32 T cell receptor beta chains were all obtained from the same sample, sequenced in a study of OX40 agonist ivuxolimab in advanced cancers. Sequencing used immunoSEQ multiplex PCR; TCRdb keeps in-frame clones, though not all of them. Among 59,000 or so clones listed, less than 85% were seen once. This material consisted of CD4+ or CD8+ T cells sorted from blood, taken in a trial of the OX40 agonist ivuxolimab. The receptor set was obtained from an adult with an advanced solid tumor such as melanoma, head and neck, liver or kidney cancer.

The chain links TRBV9 to TRBJ2-1; D is perhaps TRBD1 (5 bases). This CDR3 is built from 12 residues. V was cut by 0 bases and J by 8 bases, with 6 bases left in between. From germline, CDR1 is SGDLS and CDR2 YYNGEE. CDR3 residues: CASSVVGHEQFF. Written as DNA, the CDR3 is TGTGCCAGCAGCGTAGTGGGGCATGAGCAGTTCTTC.

The chain links TRBV25-1 to TRBJ2-7; D ambiguous. V lost 4 bases to trimming and J lost 6 bases, with 10 bases between them. Per the germline V gene, CDR1 is MGHDK and CDR2 is SYGVNS. The CDR3 contains 12 residues. Here the CDR3 reads CASSGGSREQYF. The CDR3 region has the DNA TGTGCCAGCAGTGGGGGTTCCCGCGAGCAGTACTTC.

J is TRBJ1-4 and V is TRBV4-2; D remains unclear. Germline V gives CDR1 LGHNA, CDR2 YNFKEQ. CDR3 length: 14 amino acids. The V end lost 5 bases, the J end lost 8 bases, and 15 bases lay between the germline ends. The CDR3 loop reads CASSLDLVGEKLFF. DNA for the CDR3: TGTGCCAGCAGCTTAGATTTAGTGGGGGAAAAACTGTTTTTT.

The chain employs TRBV7-2 and TRBJ2-4; D gene uncertain. Germline lookup yields CDR1 SGHTA and CDR2 FQGNSA. Trimming left V 3 bases short and J 2 bases short, with 11 bases between. There are 15 residues in the CDR3. The CDR3 DNA sequence: TGTGCCAGCAGCTTTTACTACGGACCCAAAAACATTCAGTACTTC. It translates to CASSFYYGPKNIQYF.

The chain couples TRBV7-9 to TRBJ1-1; D ambiguous. The CDR3 spans 16 residues. Trimming pared 1 base from V and 2 bases from J, leaving 14 bases between. Per germline, CDR1 SEHNR and CDR2 FQNEAQ (reference sequence). CDR3 in amino acids: CASSLVTWAINTEAFF. As DNA, the CDR3 is TGTGCCAGCAGCTTAGTTACGTGGGCTATCAACACTGAAGCTTTCTTT.

The gene calls are TRBV4-1 and TRBJ2-5; D uncertain. Per germline, CDR1 MGHRA and CDR2 YSYEKL. V lost 0 bases and J lost 4, with 9 bases in between. This CDR3 comprises 14 residues. DNA of the CDR3: TGCGCCAGCAGCCAAGATATAGAGGTAGAGACCCAGTACTTC. It yields the protein CASSQDIEVETQYF.

The V gene is TRBV7-6, the J gene TRBJ2-5, with D hard to call. Germline V gene sequence: CDR1 SGHVS, CDR2 FNYEAQ. This CDR3 has 13 residues. Trimming removed 2 bases from V and 5 bases from J, with 9 bases in between. CDR3 in amino acids: CASSLSPGETQYF. CDR3 nucleotide sequence: TGTGCCAGCAGCTTATCCCCCGGGGAGACCCAGTACTTC.

This clone was seen once. The V gene is TRBV10-3, the J gene TRBJ2-7; either TRBD1 or TRBD2 may fit D (5 bases each). Trimming pared 0 bases from V and 0 bases from J, leaving 15 bases between. The CDR3 totals 17 residues. CDR1 and CDR2 (germline): ENHRY, SYGVKD. CDR3 protein: CAISESKSAGTSYEQYF. The CDR3 bases are TGTGCCATCAGTGAGTCGAAGTCCGCCGGGACCTCCTACGAGCAGTACTTC.

The chain uses TRBV6-5 and TRBJ1-4; weak D call: TRBD1 (6 bases). The germline gives CDR1 MNHEY, CDR2 SVGAGI. V shed 0 bases and J shed 7 bases, with 12 bases lying between them. This CDR3 comprises 15 residues. The CDR3 loop is CASSYSMGAREKLFF. CDR3 nucleotides: TGTGCCAGCAGTTACTCGATGGGGGCTCGTGAAAAACTGTTTTTT.

The chain carries TRBV5-5 and TRBJ1-2, with 7 bases fitting TRBD1. The V gene end was trimmed by 0 bases and the J gene end by 8 bases; junction bases not matched to a gene: 10. Germline V CDR1 and CDR2: SGHKS, YYEKEE (reference sequence). CDR3 length equals 15 residues. CDR3 protein: CASSLALRGAEGYTF. CDR3 bases: TGTGCCAGCAGCTTGGCCCTCAGGGGGGCGGAAGGCTACACCTTC.

This clone appeared a few times. V is TRBV4-1 and J is TRBJ1-5; D gene uncertain. Germline assignment: CDR1 MGHRA and CDR2 YSYEKL. V was shortened by 0 bases and J by 6 bases, with 12 bases between the two germline ends. The CDR3 consists of 15 residues. The CDR3 region has the DNA TGCGCCAGCAGCCAAGATGAAGGGAAGGTTCAGCCCCAGCATTTT. It specifies CASSQDEGKVQPQHF.

The V and J genes are TRBV5-3 and TRBJ1-1; D is unresolved. TRBV5-3 is treated as an ORF (open reading frame) with a function not yet certain. The CDR3 is 13 residues long. Trimming stripped 0 bases from V and 3 bases from J, with 6 bases between. The CDR3 region has the DNA TGTGCCAGAAGCTTGGTCCTATACACTGAAGCTTTCTTT. Translated: CARSLVLYTEAFF.

The V and J genes are TRBV2 and TRBJ2-7, with 8 bases that match TRBD1. The length of the CDR3 is 14 residues. Germline V gene data show CDR1 as SNHLY and CDR2 as FYNNEI. Trimming cost V 4 bases and J 5 bases; bases outside gene matches: 7. The CDR3 DNA sequence: TGTGCCAGCAGTGCAGGACAGGGTCCCCACGAGCAGTACTTC. Amino acids: CASSAGQGPHEQYF.

CDR3 amino acids: CASSEASGTDTQYF. The DNA of the CDR3 is TGTGCCAGCAGTGAAGCTAGCGGCACAGATACGCAGTATTTT. The chain carries TRBV6-1 and TRBJ2-3; the D gene is possibly TRBD2 (5 bases). The CDR3 spans 14 residues. Germline CDR1 reads MNHNS; CDR2 reads SASEGT. Trimming pared 0 bases from V and 1 base from J, leaving 5 bases between.

This clone was seen a single time. The J gene is TRBJ2-3, the V gene TRBV6-5; 8 positions match TRBD2. Per germline, CDR1 MNHEY and CDR2 SVGAGI. V lost 6 bases and J lost 1; bases outside the gene matches: 6. CDR3 size: 15 residues. CDR3 DNA: TGTGCCAGCAGCTATGCCGGGGGGGGCACAGATACGCAGTATTTT. Its translation: CASSYAGGGTDTQYF.

The chain recombines TRBV28 with TRBJ1-1, with D maybe TRBD1 (5 bases). This CDR3 comprises 14 residues. Germline CDR1 reads MDHEN; CDR2 reads SYDVKM. The ends were cut back, 7 bases at V and 7 bases at J, with 19 bases in the middle. CDR3 amino acids: CASMVLRGLGEAFF. The CDR3 DNA is TGTGCCAGCATGGTCTTGAGGGGACTAGGTGAAGCTTTCTTT.

V gene TRBV13 combines with J gene TRBJ2-6, with 7 bases aligning to TRBD1. Germline V gene lookup returns CDR1 PRHDT and CDR2 FYEKMQ (reference sequence). V was pared by 7 bases and J by 2 bases, with 5 bases of the junction left unmatched. CDR3 length: 15 amino acids. This CDR3 is CASKTGLTGANVLTF. CDR3 DNA: TGTGCCAGCAAGACAGGGCTCACTGGGGCCAACGTCCTGACTTTC.

This clone has a handful of counts. J is TRBJ2-5 and V is TRBV27; tentatively, D is TRBD1 (5 bases). Trimming left V 5 bases short and J 1 base short, with 11 bases between. Germline values: CDR1 MNHEY, CDR2 SMNVEV (reference sequence). The CDR3 extends over 14 amino acids. CDR3 coding DNA: TGTGCCAGCAGTGGTCAGGGTCGCCAAGAGACCCAGTACTTC. Translating gives CASSGQGRQETQYF.

The chain is built from TRBV6-6 and TRBJ2-7; D call uncertain. V was shortened by 2 bases and J by 0 bases, with 5 bases between the two germline ends. Germline-derived CDR1 and CDR2 are MNHNY and SVGAGI (reference sequence). This CDR3 has 13 residues. This CDR3 is CASSYHTSYEQYF. CDR3 in DNA: TGTGCCAGCAGTTACCATACCTCCTACGAGCAGTACTTC.

The V and J genes are TRBV5-4 and TRBJ2-3; TRBD2 might be the D (5 bases). The germline V and J ends were trimmed by 1 base and 4 bases, with 10 bases remaining between them. The CDR3 totals 14 residues. The germline gives CDR1 SGHNT, CDR2 YYREEE (reference sequence). The CDR3 region is CASSLPSLPDTQYF. CDR3 DNA: TGTGCCAGCAGCTTGCCTAGCCTGCCAGATACGCAGTATTTT. The full variable domain, completed using reference TRBV5-4 and TRBJ2-3, is ETGVTQSPTHLIKTRGQQVTLRCSSQSGHNTVSWYQQALGQGPQFIFQYYREEENGRGNFPPRFSGLQFPNYSSELNVNALELDDSALYLCASSLPSLPDTQYFGPGTRLTVL.

In nucleotides, the CDR3 is TGCAGCGTTGGAGACTACGAGCAGTACTTC. This encodes CSVGDYEQYF. This chain joins TRBV29-1 and TRBJ2-7; D remains unclear. Trimming took 4 bases from V and 3 from J, leaving 4 bases between them. Germline CDR1 reads SQVTM; CDR2 reads ANQGSEA. This CDR3 contains 10 residues.

The rearrangement links TRBV6-5 to TRBJ1-6, with a tentative D call TRBD1 (6 bases). Trimming cost V 6 bases and J 5 bases, with 11 bases left between them. Germline CDR1 and CDR2: MNHEY and SVGAGI. This CDR3 contains 14 residues. The CDR3 DNA follows: TGTGCCAGCAGGCCCCAGGGGAATAATTCACCCCTCCACTTT. Its translation is CASRPQGNNSPLHF.

V and J are TRBV11-2 and TRBJ2-5; tentative D call: TRBD2 (7 bases). Trimming removed 6 bases from V and 5 bases from J, with 19 bases in between. Germline lookup yields CDR1 SGHAT and CDR2 FQNNGV. This CDR3 region has 15 residues. The DNA of the CDR3 is TGTGCCAGCAGTCCGTCCCGGGGGGCAGGGGAGACCCAGTACTTC. Its translation: CASSPSRGAGETQYF.

A remark on this clone: One junction end disagrees with the germline gene, perhaps due to a read error. CDR3 in amino acids: CATSRGQGGSPFHF. The CDR3 DNA reads as TGTGCCACCAGCAGGGGTCAGGGAGGTTCACCCTTCCACTTT. This chain uses TRBV15 with TRBJ1-6; a possible D gene is TRBD1 (5 bases). Germline V CDR1 and CDR2: LNHNV, YYDKDF (reference sequence). The CDR3 is 14 amino acids.

DNA of the CDR3: TGTGCCAGCACCGACCGGGGGGCCTCGGATGAGCAGTTCTTC. Its protein product is CASTDRGASDEQFF. This chain uses TRBV6-5 with TRBJ2-1; D might be TRBD2 (7 bases). Germline CDR1 is MNHEY and CDR2 is SVGAGI. This CDR3 spans 14 amino acids. V was pared by 7 bases and J by 8 bases, with 18 bases between.

The chain couples TRBV29-1 to TRBJ1-3; D not resolved. The germline V gene has CDR1 SQVTM and CDR2 ANQGSEA. The CDR3 loop spans 13 amino acids. Trimming removed 4 bases at V and 0 bases at J, with 7 bases between. CDR3 bases: TGCAGCGTTGTCGAAAGCTCTGGAAACACCATATATTTT. Translation: CSVVESSGNTIYF.

The chain joins TRBV7-2 to TRBJ2-7; perhaps TRBD1 as D (6 bases). The CDR3 contains 13 residues. Germline lookup yields CDR1 SGHTA and CDR2 FQGNSA. V dropped 4 bases and J dropped 3 bases, with 10 bases sitting between them. CDR3 sequence: CASSSQGYYEQYF. CDR3 DNA: TGTGCCAGCAGCTCCCAGGGGTACTACGAGCAGTACTTC.

About this clone itself: This sample also contains other DNA sequences that code for the same CDR3. The chain couples TRBV6-4 to TRBJ2-1, with TRBD2 identical over 11 bases. Germline V gives CDR1 MRHNA, CDR2 SNTAGT. This CDR3 is 16 amino acids long. The V segment lost 0 bases and the J segment 4 bases; nucleotides outside the gene matches: 2. For the CDR3, the DNA is TGTGCCAGCAGTGACTCCGGGACTAGCGGATACAATGAGCAGTTCTTC. It translates to CASSDSGTSGYNEQFF.

V and J are TRBV11-3 and TRBJ2-5, with D possibly matching TRBD2 (5 bases). There are 15 residues in the CDR3. Germline V gene sequence: CDR1 SGHNT, CDR2 YENEEA. Trimming took 5 bases from V and 3 from J, leaving 16 bases between them. As DNA, the CDR3 is TGTGCCAGCAGCGCGCGAGCGGAGAGAGAAGAGACCCAGTACTTC. This sequence encodes CASSARAEREETQYF.

The chain carries TRBV7-2 and TRBJ2-1; D gene ambiguous. The germline V gene encodes CDR1 SGHTA and CDR2 FQGNSA. Trimming pared 4 bases from V and 0 bases from J, leaving 16 bases between. The CDR3 is 17 residues long. CDR3 sequence (DNA): TGTGCCAGCAGCTCCCCCTCTGGGTCGAGCTCCTACAATGAGCAGTTCTTC. Residues: CASSSPSGSSSYNEQFF.

V gene TRBV9 combines with J gene TRBJ1-2, with 12 bases matching TRBD1. The V gene end was trimmed by 1 base and the J gene end by 8 bases; junction bases not matched to a gene: 12. Germline CDR1 SGDLS, CDR2 YYNGEE. The CDR3 is made up of 17 amino acids. DNA of the CDR3: TGTGCCAGCAGCGTATCCGGGACAGGGGGCGGCCTAGGGGGCTACACCTTC. Its translation is CASSVSGTGGGLGGYTF.

The V call is TRBV19, the J call TRBJ1-1, with TRBD1 matching over 8 bases. J lost 5 bases, V lost 3 bases, and 2 bases had no gene match. The CDR3 covers 13 residues. Germline assignment: CDR1 LNHDA and CDR2 SQIVND (reference sequence). The CDR3 coding sequence is TGTGCCAGTAGTATGACAGGGGTAACTGAAGCTTTCTTT. This gives the protein CASSMTGVTEAFF.